This is a list of T cell receptor beta chains from one sample in a study of cytotoxic CD8 clonotypes in ibrutinib-treated CLL. The repertoire was sequenced with immunoSEQ multiplex PCR; TCRdb's copy has only in-frame clones and lacks some. The sample has some 130,000 clones; 80% to 90% are singletons. Sequencing used PBMCs, obtained after 24 months of ibrutinib treatment. Source of these receptors: a human donor with chronic lymphocytic leukemia. Each CDR3 is given with its conserved first and last residue. The order of the fields is clone size, D gene, V gene, J gene, CDR3 DNA, CDR3 protein. D genes are given only for firm matches. Clone size is stated in some rows and not others, as once, few, many or a class when expanded.

-	TRBD1	TRBV7-9	TRBJ1-5	TGTGCCAGCAGCCCGATACAGGGGAACCAGCCCCAGCATTTT	CASSPIQGNQPQHF
-	TRBD1	TRBV6-1	TRBJ2-1	TGTGCCAGCGGCCTGACAGGGGCAGGGGCGGAGCAGTTCTTC	CASGLTGAGAEQFF
-	TRBD1	TRBV10-3	TRBJ2-7	TGTGCCATCAGTCCGGATGACAGGGGGCTTTACTACGAGCAGTACTTC	CAISPDDRGLYYEQYF
-	TRBD2	TRBV7-7	TRBJ2-3	TGTGCTAGCAGCTTAGCGGTAGCGGGAGTCCCGGATACGCAGTATTTT	CASSLAVAGVPDTQYF
-	TRBD2	TRBV18	TRBJ2-5	TGTGCCAGCTCACCAGGGGGGGAAGAGACCCAGTACTTC	CASSPGGEETQYF
once	-	TRBV19	TRBJ2-1	TGTGCCAGTAGTAGGGGGGACCACTTGTACAATGAGCAGTTCTTC	CASSRGDHLYNEQFF
-	-	TRBV4-1	TRBJ2-5	TGCGCCAGCAGCCCCCCCCTCCCAGGCACCCAGTACTTC	CASSPPLPGTQYF
-	-	TRBV5-1	TRBJ1-1	TGCGCCAGCAGCTTGGCCGGGGGACAAGGGATTGAAGCTTTCTTT	CASSLAGGQGIEAFF
-	-	TRBV27	TRBJ1-1	TGTGCCAGCAGTTTTACCTCGGCACGGATGAACACTGAAGCTTTCTTT	CASSFTSARMNTEAFF
once	-	TRBV7-2	TRBJ2-7	TGTGCCAGCAGCTTTGTCACCTACGAGCAGTACTTC	CASSFVTYEQYF
few	TRBD1	TRBV19	TRBJ2-1	TGTGCCAGTAGTACCGGGACAGGGGGCTTAAATGAGCAGTTCTTC	CASSTGTGGLNEQFF
-	TRBD1	TRBV20-1	TRBJ1-4	TGCAGTGCTGCCGGGACAGGGCTGTTTTTT	CSAAGTGLFF
-	-	TRBV10-3	TRBJ1-2	TGTGCCATCAGTGATCGTCCCCACAATGGCTACACCTTC	CAISDRPHNGYTF
-	TRBD2	TRBV28	TRBJ2-3	TGTGCCACACGGACTAGCGGGAGTGAAACAGATACGCAGTATTTT	CATRTSGSETDTQYF
-	TRBD1	TRBV28	TRBJ1-5	TGTGCCAGCAGCTCCCCCGGGGACAGGGGGGTCAATCAGCCCCAGCATTTT	CASSSPGDRGVNQPQHF
-	-	TRBV9	TRBJ2-5	TGTGCCAGCGGGCCTGGGAACCTAGAAAGGGAGACCCAGTACTTC	CASGPGNLERETQYF
-	-	TRBV28	TRBJ2-1	TGTGCCAGCAGACCAGCGACAGGTAACAATGAGCAGTTCTTC	CASRPATGNNEQFF
-	-	TRBV21-1	TRBJ2-3	TGTGCCAGGAGACCGGGACTAGCAAGTAGGGATACGCAGTATTTT	CARRPGLASRDTQYF
-	-	TRBV4-3	TRBJ2-7	TGCGCCAGCAGCCAAGAGCGGTTTAACTACGAGCAGTACTTC	CASSQERFNYEQYF